The 20 T cell receptor beta chains below all came from one sample that was sequenced in a study of blood T cell repertoires in COVID-19. Only in-frame clones appear in the TCRdb table, and some are missing; sequencing was by immunoSEQ multiplex PCR. This table has nearly 80,000 clones, roughly 80% appearing once. The sequenced sample consisted of peripheral blood. These receptors all come from a woman aged 70 to 79 with acute or convalescent COVID-19.

The rearrangement links TRBV24-1 to TRBJ2-3, with TRBD1 identical over 7 bases. The CDR3 is 17 residues long. CDR1 and CDR2 (germline): KGHDR, SFDVKD. With V trimmed by 3 bases and J by 0 bases, 8 bases remained unmatched. The CDR3 DNA follows: TGTGCCACCAGTGATATAAACAGGGGAACGAGCACAGATACGCAGTATTTT. Amino acids: CATSDINRGTSTDTQYF.

The rearrangement uses TRBV18 and TRBJ1-1, with 7 bases that match TRBD1. The CDR3 totals 14 residues. Germline assignment: CDR1 KGHSH and CDR2 LQKENI. Trimming at V came to 4 bases and at J to 1 base, leaving 3 bases not matched to a gene. DNA of the CDR3: TGTGCCAGCTCACGTGGGACAGCGAACACTGAAGCTTTCTTT. Its translation is CASSRGTANTEAFF.

CDR3 sequence (DNA): TGTGCCAGTAGTGCCGGGACAGGGCCTAATGAAAAACTGTTTTTT. Translating gives CASSAGTGPNEKLFF. The chain recombines TRBV19 with TRBJ1-4; 9 nucleotides align to TRBD1. CDR1 and CDR2 from the germline V gene are LNHDA and SQIVND (reference sequence). V was pared by 5 bases and J by 3 bases, with 4 bases of the junction left unmatched. The CDR3 covers 15 residues.

This sequence joins TRBV19 and TRBJ1-3; D not certain. The CDR3 extends over 16 amino acids. Germline V gene lookup returns CDR1 LNHDA and CDR2 SQIVND (reference sequence). V was trimmed by 3 bases and J by 1 base, leaving 13 bases between them. The chain's CDR3 is CASSMGSGGSGNTIYF. As DNA, the CDR3 is TGTGCCAGTAGTATGGGGTCTGGAGGGTCTGGAAACACCATATATTTT.

The gene calls are TRBV5-6 and TRBJ1-5, with 9 bases lining up with TRBD1. The length of the CDR3 is 16 residues. V shed 3 bases and J 5 bases; nucleotides not matched to a gene: 9. From germline, CDR1 is SGHDT and CDR2 YYEEEE. The CDR3 DNA reads as TGTGCCAGCAGCTCGTTGGGGACAGGGCTCTATCAGCCCCAGCATTTT. As protein: CASSSLGTGLYQPQHF.

This chain uses TRBV7-9 with TRBJ2-1, with TRBD1 matching over 9 bases. Germline CDR1 and CDR2: SEHNR and FQNEAQ (reference sequence). CDR3 size: 15 residues. The ends lost 5 bases at V and 3 bases at J; junction bases unmatched: 5. The CDR3: CASSAPGQGYNEQFF. Here the CDR3 DNA reads TGTGCCAGCAGCGCTCCGGGACAGGGCTACAATGAGCAGTTCTTC.

The gene calls are TRBV4-2 and TRBJ2-1, with D perhaps matching TRBD2 (5 bases). The CDR3 extends over 18 amino acids. Trimming shortened V by 4 bases and J by 6 bases, and 25 bases separated the two germline ends. The germline V gene encodes CDR1 LGHNA and CDR2 YNFKEQ. This CDR3 is CASSPSRITGGLANEQFF. CDR3 DNA: TGTGCCAGCAGCCCTAGTCGGATCACGGGCGGGTTGGCCAATGAGCAGTTCTTC.

CDR3 loop: CASDPRQGVQYGYTF. DNA of the CDR3: TGTGCCAGCGATCCAAGACAGGGGGTACAGTATGGCTACACCTTC. The V call is TRBV21-1, the J call TRBJ1-2; the table's D gene call, TRBD1, was not cross checked with the DNA. TRBV21-1 is classified as a pseudogene. The CDR3 contains 15 residues.

The chain joins TRBV7-2 to TRBJ2-4; possibly TRBD2 for D (7 bases). Germline V CDR1 and CDR2: SGHTA, FQGNSA. This CDR3 contains 19 residues. V shed 2 bases and J shed 1 base, with 21 bases lying between them. In DNA, the CDR3 is TGTGCCAGCAGCTTATATCCGGGGCGCGGGGGCTCTGCCAAAAACATTCAGTACTTC. Protein product: CASSLYPGRGGSAKNIQYF.

This clone has at least ten counts. V gene TRBV27 combines with J gene TRBJ2-2; 8 nucleotides agree with TRBD2. In germline, CDR1 is MNHEY, CDR2 SMNVEV (reference sequence). Trimming cost V 5 bases and J 2 bases; bases outside gene matches: 13. The CDR3 extends over 18 amino acids. The CDR3 loop reads CASSPYHGRDLNTGELFF. DNA for the CDR3: TGTGCCAGCAGTCCCTACCACGGGAGGGATCTAAACACCGGGGAGCTGTTTTTT.

The CDR3 sequence is CASSLGVAGIYEQYF. CDR3 nucleotide sequence: TGCGCCAGCAGCTTGGGGGTAGCGGGAATCTACGAGCAGTACTTC. The rearrangement joins TRBV5-1 to TRBJ2-7; 8 bases are a match to TRBD2. This CDR3 spans 15 amino acids. CDR1 and CDR2 (germline): SGHRS, YFSETQ. Unmatched junction bases numbered 5, after V lost 0 bases and J lost 3 bases.

The chain is built from TRBV7-2 and TRBJ2-5; D perhaps matches TRBD2 (5 bases). Germline lookup yields CDR1 SGHTA and CDR2 FQGNSA. The germline V and J ends were trimmed by 5 bases and 5 bases, with 12 bases remaining between them. This CDR3 is built from 13 residues. CDR3 sequence reads: CASSPTREETQYF. The CDR3 DNA sequence: TGTGCCAGCAGCCCCACTAGGGAGGAGACCCAGTACTTC.

The genes are TRBV6-1 and TRBJ1-1, with TRBD1 as a possible D gene (5 bases). The V gene lost 1 base and the J gene lost 6 bases, with 24 bases spanning the gap. This CDR3 contains 18 residues. Germline lookup yields CDR1 MNHNS and CDR2 SASEGT. The CDR3 coding sequence is TGTGCCAGCAGTGAAGTTTATCCAGGGCTCCTAATGGTCGCTGAAGCTTTCTTT. Protein product: CASSEVYPGLLMVAEAFF.

V gene TRBV12-3 or TRBV12-4 combines with J gene TRBJ1-1, with D hard to call. Trimming stripped 3 bases from V and 8 bases from J, with 10 bases between. The length of the CDR3 is 12 residues. This CDR3 reads CASSLELVEAFF. CDR3 DNA: TGTGCCAGCAGTTTGGAGTTGGTGGAAGCTTTCTTT.

This sequence joins TRBV3-1 (or the pseudogene TRBV3-2) and TRBJ1-1; 9 bases fit TRBD1. The CDR3 totals 14 residues. After removal of 3 bases from V and 5 bases from J, the junction contained 4 bases not matched to a gene. Germline assignment: CDR1 LGHDT and CDR2 YNNKEL (reference sequence). The CDR3 sequence: CASSHRTGATEAFF. The CDR3, as DNA: TGTGCCAGCAGCCACCGGACAGGGGCGACTGAAGCTTTCTTT.

V is TRBV2 and J is TRBJ2-1; 10 positions agree with TRBD1. The CDR3 sequence is 14 residues long. With V trimmed by 6 bases and J by 4 bases, 3 bases remained unmatched. The V gene's germline CDR1 is SNHLY and CDR2 FYNNEI. In DNA form, the CDR3 reads TGTGCCAGCAGGGAGGGACAGGGGTACAATGAGCAGTTCTTC. Its translation: CASREGQGYNEQFF. Looking up the rest from reference TRBV2 and TRBJ2-1 gives the full variable domain: EPEVTQTPSHQVTQMGQEVILRCVPISNHLYFYWYRQILGQKVEFLVSFYNNEISEKSEIFDDQFSVERPDGSNFTLKIRSTKLEDSAMYFCASREGQGYNEQFFGPGTRLTVL.

The chain combines TRBV24-1 with TRBJ2-7; D gene ambiguous. Germline V gene data show CDR1 as KGHDR and CDR2 as SFDVKD. CDR3 length equals 14 residues. The V end was cut by 2 bases, the J end by 1 base, with 8 bases between. CDR3 in DNA: TGTGCCACCAGTGATTATTCGGGTTCCTACGAGCAGTACTTC. Translating it yields CATSDYSGSYEQYF.

This chain links TRBV27 with TRBJ1-2, with 9 nucleotides matching TRBD1. The CDR3 is 13 residues long. The germline gives CDR1 MNHEY, CDR2 SMNVEV (reference sequence). Losses at the gene ends were 6 bases for V and 8 bases for J; bases not matched to a gene: 7. CDR3 bases: TGTGCCAGCAGCCAAAACAGGGGGCTAGGCTACACCTTC. Protein: CASSQNRGLGYTF.

This sequence joins TRBV12-3 or TRBV12-4 and TRBJ2-7, with TRBD2 identical over 7 bases. The CDR3 has 13 amino acids. V was pared by 5 bases and J by 7 bases, with 8 bases of the junction left unmatched. The CDR3 sequence is CASSLGRGGEQYF. The DNA for the CDR3 is TGTGCCAGCAGTCTAGGCCGGGGAGGGGAGCAGTACTTC.

J is TRBJ2-1 and V is TRBV9; 7 bases agree with TRBD2. The CDR3 spans 14 residues. V shed 0 bases, J shed 9 bases, and the junction held 6 bases outside the gene matches. CDR1 is SGDLS, CDR2 YYNGEE, per germline. The CDR3 loop is CASSVATAGVEQFF. The CDR3 DNA sequence: TGTGCCAGCAGCGTAGCTACGGCGGGAGTTGAGCAGTTCTTC. Full variable domain (outside the CDR3, taken from reference TRBV9 and TRBJ2-1): DSGVTQTPKHLITATGQRVTLRCSPRSGDLSVYWYQQSLDQGLQFLIQYYNGEERAKGNILERFSAQQFPDLHSELNLSSLELGDSALYFCASSVATAGVEQFFGPGTRLTVL.